Below, one TCR beta chain is given with its context. Which antigen it targets is not known. Base qualities are not recorded, but no much larger clone differs from it by a single base. The sample comes from a study of OX40 agonist ivuxolimab in advanced cancers. Background for the entire study: Ivuxolimab, which targeted the costimulatory receptor OX40 (CD134), was an agonistic, fully human IgG2 monoclonal antibody. The paper covers the monotherapy dose-escalation part of the phase I ivuxolimab trial, which included N = 52 patients. Intravenous ivuxolimab was administered to patients every 2 weeks at six dose levels: 0.01, 0.1, 0.3, 1.5, 3 and 10 mg/kg. Of the approximately 50 dose-escalation patients, hepatocellular carcinoma was present in about 20, melanoma in around 15, renal cell carcinoma in 9 and head and neck cancer in 9. Peripheral TCRbeta sequencing aimed to test whether ivuxolimab altered TCR sequence diversity and caused clonal T-cell expansion. In the dose-escalation cohort, 70% to 85% of patients were male, and the mean age was roughly 60 years with a range of roughly 20 to 79. Partial responses occurred in three dose-escalation patients: two with cutaneous melanoma and one with hepatocellular carcinoma. Patients were allowed to have had prior anti-PD-1, anti-PD-L1 or anti-CTLA-4 therapy, and approximately 40% of the dose-escalation patients had been treated with checkpoint inhibitors. Beyond this particular receptor, the publication reports: Low levels of normalized T-cell clonal expansion were also seen in some patients who did not respond. At doses from 0.1 to 3.0 mg/kg, clonal expansion was seen in both CD4+ and CD8+ blood T cells between baseline and week 6. On average, CD8+ T cells showed more expanded clones than CD4+ T cells after ivuxolimab. Partial responders in the 0.1-3.0 mg/kg groups had among the lowest normalized peripheral clonal expansion, especially among CD8+ T cells. Which antigens the clonally expanded peripheral T cells were specific for was not determined.

Patients with a history of autoimmune disease or receiving systemic immunosuppression were excluded from the trial. Peripheral blood for TCR sequencing was collected from all dose cohorts at baseline, on cycle 4 day 1, and on cycle 7 day 1. The samples were drawn from a first-in-human, open-label, multicenter phase I dose-escalation trial of ivuxolimab. Adults with locally advanced or metastatic melanoma, renal cell, hepatocellular, or head and neck squamous cell carcinoma were enrolled in the trial. Before TCR sequencing, CD4+ and CD8+ T cells were separately sorted from peripheral blood. To sequence the TCRbeta CDR3 region, genomic DNA was isolated from the sorted cells. TCRbeta CDR3 regions were sequenced using the immunoSEQ Assay. What TCRdb holds here is the immuneACCESS table cut down to in-frame rearrangements. Part of the clones is not present; checked against another copy, under half of the missing clones reflect an unresolved V gene, and the others are unexplained. This sample comprises over 20,000 clones, roughly three quarters of them detected only once. Of the sample, about 25% falls within the top ten clones.

V loses 5 bases, J loses 3 bases, and the germline ends lie 11 bases apart. From the cysteine through the phenylalanine, the CDR3 covers 13 amino acids. The kept DNA is CDR3 alone, 39 bases in frame from the first base. According to the germline V gene, CDR1 reads LGHNA and CDR2 reads YNFKEQ. This sample comprised CD4+ or CD8+ T cells sorted from blood, obtained in a trial of the OX40 agonist ivuxolimab. This clonotype was obtained from an adult with an advanced solid tumor such as melanoma, head and neck, liver or kidney cancer. The V gene is TRBV4-2 and the J gene is TRBJ2-7, with the D gene not clear enough to name. The DNA reads TGTGCCAGCAGCGAACGGTTCGGCTACGAGCAGTACTTC. Translated, it gives CASSERFGYEQYF.